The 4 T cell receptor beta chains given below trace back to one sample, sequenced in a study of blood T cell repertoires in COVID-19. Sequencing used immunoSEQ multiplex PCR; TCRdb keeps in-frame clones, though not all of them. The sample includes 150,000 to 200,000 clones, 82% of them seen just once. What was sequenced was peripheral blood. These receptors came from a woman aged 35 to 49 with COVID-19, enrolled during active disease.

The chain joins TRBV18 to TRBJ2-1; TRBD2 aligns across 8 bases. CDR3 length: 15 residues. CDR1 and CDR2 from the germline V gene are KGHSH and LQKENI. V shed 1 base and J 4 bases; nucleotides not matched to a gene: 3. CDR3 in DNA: TGTGCCAGCTCACCACTTGGACTAGCATACAATGAGCAGTTCTTC. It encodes CASSPLGLAYNEQFF. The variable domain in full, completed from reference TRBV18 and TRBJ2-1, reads NAGVMQNPRHLVRRRGQEARLRCSPMKGHSHVYWYRQLPEEGLKFMVYLQKENIIDESGMPKERFSAEFPKEGPSILRIQQVVRGDSAAYFCASSPLGLAYNEQFFGPGTRLTVL.

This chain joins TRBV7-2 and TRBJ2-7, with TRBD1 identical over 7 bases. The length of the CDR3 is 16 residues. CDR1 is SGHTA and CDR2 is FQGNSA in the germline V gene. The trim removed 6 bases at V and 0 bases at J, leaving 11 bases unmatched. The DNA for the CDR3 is TGTGCCAGCAGAATTAGGCCCGGGACAGCCTCCTACGAGCAGTACTTC. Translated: CASRIRPGTASYEQYF. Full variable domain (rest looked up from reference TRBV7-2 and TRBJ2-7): GAGVSQSPSNKVTEKGKDVELRCDPISGHTALYWYRQSLGQGLEFLIYFQGNSAPDKSGLPSDRFSAERTGGSVSTLTIQRTQQEDSAVYLCASRIRPGTASYEQYFGPGTRLTVT.

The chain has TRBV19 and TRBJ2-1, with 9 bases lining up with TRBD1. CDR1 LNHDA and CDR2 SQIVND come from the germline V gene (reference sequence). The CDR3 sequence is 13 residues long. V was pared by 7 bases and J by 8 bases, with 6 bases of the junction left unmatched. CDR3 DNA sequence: TGTGCCAGTACCCGGACAGGGGTCGATGAGCAGTTCTTC. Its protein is CASTRTGVDEQFF.

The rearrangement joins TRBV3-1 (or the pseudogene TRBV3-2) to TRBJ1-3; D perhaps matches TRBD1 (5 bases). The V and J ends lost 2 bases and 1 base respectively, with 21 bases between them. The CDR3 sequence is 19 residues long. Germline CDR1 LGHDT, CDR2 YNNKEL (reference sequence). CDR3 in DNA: TGTGCCAGCAGCCAAAAACCCGGGTTTTTGGCAGGGTCTGGAAACACCATATATTTT. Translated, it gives CASSQKPGFLAGSGNTIYF.